These 27 T cell receptor beta chains were sequenced from one sample in a study of blood T cells in healthy people across ages. Primers used in a second PCR of roughly 6 to 11 cycles were a sample-barcoded 5' primer and a J-beta primer mix. TCRdb reprocessed the 5' RACE reads via MiXCR and lists one record per CDR3 protein. The sample has about 930,000 distinct CDR3 sequences, about 29% seen once. This sample also appeared in a second study, on T cells of mothers and their children.

The specimen sequenced was blood. These receptors were obtained from a woman in her thirties or forties in good health.

This clonotype was seen at least ten times. The chain carries TRBV20-1 and TRBJ2-5, with 7 bases aligning to TRBD1. The CDR3 spans 15 residues. With V trimmed by 6 bases and J by 2 bases, 12 bases remained unmatched. From germline, CDR1 is DFQATT and CDR2 SNEGSKA (reference sequence). The chain's CDR3 is CSALSGRGIQETQYF. The CDR3 bases are TGCAGTGCCCTATCAGGCAGGGGGATACAAGAGACCCAGTACTTC.

This clonotype was counted a few times. This chain joins TRBV10-3 and TRBJ1-2; perhaps TRBD1 as D (6 bases). Trimming pared 8 bases from V and 8 bases from J, leaving 18 bases between. This CDR3 has 13 amino acids. Per germline, CDR1 ENHRY and CDR2 SYGVKD. As DNA, the CDR3 is TGTGCCATCCGCTCGGGGGCGGTTGGGGGCTACACCTTC. Translating gives CAIRSGAVGGYTF.

The V gene is TRBV7-8, the J gene TRBJ1-4; tentative D call: TRBD1 (5 bases). V lost 5 bases and J 3 bases, leaving 10 bases between the germline ends. The germline V gene has CDR1 SGHVS and CDR2 FQNEAQ. The CDR3 consists of 14 residues. This CDR3 is CASSPGLANEKLFF. CDR3 sequence (DNA): TGTGCCAGCAGCCCAGGGTTGGCTAATGAAAAACTGTTTTTT.

This clonotype has a handful of counts. The chain uses TRBV12-3 or TRBV12-4 and TRBJ2-7, with 8 bases fitting TRBD2. The CDR3 loop spans 14 amino acids. V lost 3 bases to trimming and J lost 6 bases; unmatched junction nucleotides: 7. CDR3 sequence (DNA): TGTGCCAGCAGTTTCTCGGGGGGGCGTTTCGAGCAGTACTTC. Amino acids: CASSFSGGRFEQYF.

This clonotype was counted many times. The rearrangement joins TRBV5-5 to TRBJ1-2; 7 bases are a match to TRBD1. This CDR3 region has 15 residues. The germline V gene has CDR1 SGHKS and CDR2 YYEKEE (reference sequence). V dropped 0 bases and J dropped 2; count of bases not matched to a gene: 4. The CDR3 here is CASSLGLQGNYGYTF. In DNA, the CDR3 is TGTGCCAGCAGCTTGGGCCTACAGGGGAACTATGGCTACACCTTC.

The rearrangement links TRBV7-2 to TRBJ2-3; 9 nucleotides line up with TRBD2. The CDR3 is made up of 17 amino acids. Germline CDR1 SGHTA, CDR2 FQGNSA. Trimming took 4 bases from V and 3 from J; bases not matched to a gene: 11. CDR3 region: CASSSPLTSGRTDTQYF. For the CDR3, the DNA is TGTGCCAGCAGCTCCCCCCTGACTAGCGGAAGAACAGATACGCAGTATTTT.

With respect to this clonotype: A much larger clone differs by one base, so this may be a read error. The V and J genes are TRBV28 and TRBJ2-1; D perhaps matches TRBD2 (6 bases). Germline V gene sequence: CDR1 MDHEN, CDR2 SYDVKM. V lost 5 bases, J lost 6 bases, and 20 bases lay in between. This CDR3 has 16 amino acids. CDR3 protein: CASSGLLASIFNEQFF. CDR3 bases: TGTGCCAGCAGTGGCCTGCTAGCGAGCATCTTCAATGAGCAGTTCTTC.

The chain uses TRBV7-9 and TRBJ1-2; no clear D. Germline CDR1 SEHNR, CDR2 FQNEAQ (reference sequence). This CDR3 has 16 residues. V lost 4 bases, J lost 1 base, and 16 bases lay in between. CDR3 amino acids: CASSSQTGDRNYGYTF. The CDR3 DNA follows: TGTGCCAGCAGCTCACAGACGGGTGACCGTAACTATGGCTACACCTTC.

The chain carries TRBV5-1 and TRBJ2-2; 9 bases are a match to TRBD2. CDR1 and CDR2 from the germline V gene are SGHRS and YFSETQ. J gave up 12 bases and V 5 bases, and 11 bases lay outside the gene matches. This CDR3 comprises 14 residues. As DNA, the CDR3 is TGCGCCAGCAGTCCGATAGCGGGGGACCGGAAGCTGTTTTTT. Protein: CASSPIAGDRKLFF.

The V call is TRBV5-8, the J call TRBJ1-5, with a weak D call TRBD1 (5 bases). CDR3 length: 16 residues. The V end lost 0 bases, the J end lost 4 bases, and 14 bases lay between the germline ends. From germline, CDR1 is SGHTS and CDR2 YDEGEE. This chain's CDR3 is CASSLASGFGNQPQHF. The CDR3 nucleotides read TGTGCCAGCAGCTTGGCGTCAGGGTTTGGTAATCAGCCCCAGCATTTT.

This chain connects TRBV2 to TRBJ2-3; 12 nucleotides align to TRBD2. Per the germline V gene, CDR1 is SNHLY and CDR2 is FYNNEI. J gave up 0 bases and V 6 bases, and 4 bases lay outside the gene matches. The CDR3 contains 16 residues. The CDR3 region is CASRRTSGVSTDTQYF. The CDR3 coding sequence is TGTGCCAGCAGACGGACTAGCGGGGTGAGCACAGATACGCAGTATTTT.

Only a few counts were recorded for this clonotype. V and J are TRBV5-4 and TRBJ1-2; the match to TRBD1 covers 8 bases. The CDR3 spans 15 residues. Germline V lookup: CDR1 SGHNT, CDR2 YYREEE (reference sequence). V lost 4 bases and J lost 2; bases outside the gene matches: 7. The CDR3: CASSAARQGNYGYTF. The CDR3 nucleotides read TGTGCCAGCAGCGCCGCAAGACAGGGGAACTATGGCTACACCTTC.

This clonotype came up a few times. The chain carries TRBV7-3 and TRBJ2-5; D is unresolved. V shed 4 bases and J shed 11 bases, with 17 bases lying between them. This CDR3 contains 13 residues. The V gene's germline CDR1 is SGHTA and CDR2 FQGTGA. The CDR3 loop reads CASSSYQHNEQYF. The DNA for the CDR3 is TGTGCCAGCAGCTCATACCAACACAATGAGCAGTACTTC.

This clonotype was counted between two and nine times. The chain is built from TRBV28 and TRBJ1-5; unclear D gene. Germline assignment: CDR1 MDHEN and CDR2 SYDVKM. The CDR3 contains 15 residues. V lost 5 bases to trimming and J lost 2 bases, with 13 bases between them. The CDR3: CASSPLEVGNQPQHF. The CDR3 DNA is TGTGCCAGCAGTCCCCTGGAGGTCGGCAATCAGCCCCAGCATTTT.

The gene calls are TRBV7-2 and TRBJ2-7; the D is unclear. Deletions cut 3 bases from V and 0 bases from J, with 6 bases between. Germline-derived CDR1 and CDR2 are SGHTA and FQGNSA. This CDR3 is built from 13 residues. The CDR3 region has the DNA TGTGCCAGCAGCTTCCCTCTCTCCTACGAGCAGTACTTC. Translated, it gives CASSFPLSYEQYF.

This clonotype has at least ten counts. This rearrangement joins TRBV4-2 to TRBJ2-7; 7 nucleotides align to TRBD1. V lost 0 bases to trimming and J lost 7 bases; unmatched junction nucleotides: 9. In germline, CDR1 is LGHNA, CDR2 YNFKEQ. This CDR3 has 15 amino acids. CDR3 sequence reads: CASSQDLTGLREQYF. CDR3 DNA sequence: TGTGCCAGCAGCCAAGATTTGACAGGGCTTCGGGAGCAGTACTTC.

The chain carries TRBV7-2 and TRBJ1-5, with 8 bases matching TRBD1. The V gene end was trimmed by 5 bases and the J gene end by 5 bases; junction bases not matched to a gene: 8. The germline CDR1 and CDR2 sequences are SGHTA and FQGNSA. The CDR3 runs to 15 residues. CDR3 region: CASSRTGTGYQPQHF. The CDR3 region has the DNA TGTGCCAGCAGCCGGACAGGGACGGGGTATCAGCCCCAGCATTTT.

There are many counts of this clonotype. The V call is TRBV25-1, the J call TRBJ2-7; perhaps TRBD2 as D (6 bases). Trimming stripped 1 base from V and 2 bases from J, with 9 bases between. Germline values: CDR1 MGHDK, CDR2 SYGVNS. The CDR3 is 14 amino acids. CDR3 in DNA: TGTGCCAGCAGTGAATCGGGGGTGACCTACGAGCAGTACTTC. Protein: CASSESGVTYEQYF.

As for this clonotype: A much larger clone lies one base from this, so it may be a read error. The CDR3 loop is CATSDSSAGSLNYGYTF. In DNA, the CDR3 is TGTGCCACCAGTGACTCGTCGGCCGGGTCATTAAACTATGGCTACACCTTC. The gene calls are TRBV24-1 and TRBJ1-2; D remains unclear. This CDR3 has 17 residues. The ends were cut back, 4 bases at V and 2 bases at J, with 19 bases in the middle. Germline V gene lookup returns CDR1 KGHDR and CDR2 SFDVKD.

This clonotype was picked up a small number of times. V gene TRBV15 combines with J gene TRBJ2-5; D is ambiguous. CDR1 is LNHNV and CDR2 is YYDKDF in the germline V gene (reference sequence). Trimming took 0 bases from V and 2 from J, leaving 7 bases between them. This CDR3 comprises 14 residues. In DNA form, the CDR3 reads TGTGCCACCAGCAGAGATTCGGCACAAGAGACCCAGTACTTC. Amino acid sequence: CATSRDSAQETQYF.

Turning to this clonotype: A much larger clone differs by one base, so this may be a read error. The J gene is TRBJ2-3, the V gene TRBV4-1; D unclear. This CDR3 spans 15 amino acids. Germline lookup yields CDR1 MGHRA and CDR2 YSYEKL. CDR3 loop: CASSPSAGYTDTRYF. CDR3 DNA sequence: TGCGCCAGCAGCCCCTCAGCCGGATACACAGATACGCGGTATTTT.

The J gene is TRBJ2-5, the V gene TRBV2; D is undetermined. Matching the DNA end better, TRBJ2-7 makes the J call doubtful. The V gene's germline CDR1 is SNHLY and CDR2 FYNNEI. This CDR3 is 14 amino acids long. The CDR3 reads CASSVALRTYEQYF. The CDR3 nucleotides read TGTGCCAGCAGTGTGGCCCTCCGAACCTACGAGCAGTACTTC.

This clonotype was seen only a few times. Here the CDR3 DNA reads TGTGCCAGCAGTGAAGAGACGGGGGGCCCAGACGGGGAGCAGTACTTC. It codes for CASSEETGGPDGEQYF. V and J are TRBV6-1 and TRBJ2-7, with D maybe TRBD2 (7 bases). The V and J ends lost 1 base and 7 bases respectively, with 20 bases between them. The CDR3 covers 16 residues. The germline CDR1 and CDR2 sequences are MNHNS and SASEGT.

This clonotype was recorded many times. The chain employs TRBV28 and TRBJ2-1; the D is unclear. Germline values: CDR1 MDHEN, CDR2 SYDVKM. This CDR3 is 16 amino acids long. Trimming cost V 1 base and J 0 bases, with 10 bases left between them. CDR3 nucleotide sequence: TGTGCCAGCAGTTTATCTGGTCCCAGCTCCTACAATGAGCAGTTCTTC. Translation: CASSLSGPSSYNEQFF.

This clonotype came up a few times. V and J are TRBV1 and TRBJ1-2. TRBV1 is listed as a pseudogene. The length of the CDR3 is 14 residues. The CDR3 is CTSSQDLGNYGHTF. CDR3 DNA sequence: TGCACCAGCAGCCAAGATCTAGGGAACTATGGCCACACCTTC.

This clonotype was recorded a few times. This chain connects TRBV5-1 to TRBJ2-1, with D possibly matching TRBD1 (6 bases). This CDR3 contains 15 residues. The germline V gene has CDR1 SGHRS and CDR2 YFSETQ. The V end was cut by 6 bases, the J end by 0 bases, with 13 bases between. CDR3 region: CASKAQGSSYNEQFF. As DNA, the CDR3 is TGCGCCAGCAAGGCACAGGGTAGCTCCTACAATGAGCAGTTCTTC.

The rearrangement uses TRBV5-6 and TRBJ2-1, with D tentatively TRBD1 (6 bases). The DNA end is a closer match to TRBJ2-7, so the J assignment may be wrong. CDR1 and CDR2 (germline): SGHDT, YYEEEE. The CDR3 has 15 amino acids. The CDR3 DNA follows: TGTGCCAGCAGCTTGGGGCAGGGGACCTACAATGAGCAGTACTTC. This codes for CASSLGQGTYNEQYF.